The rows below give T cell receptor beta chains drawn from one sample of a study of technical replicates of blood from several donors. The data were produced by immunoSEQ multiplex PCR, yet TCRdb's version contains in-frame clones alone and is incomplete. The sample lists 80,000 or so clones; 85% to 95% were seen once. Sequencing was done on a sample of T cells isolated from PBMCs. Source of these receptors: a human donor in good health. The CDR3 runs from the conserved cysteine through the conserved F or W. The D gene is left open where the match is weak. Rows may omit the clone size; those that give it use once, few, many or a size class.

DNA: TGCAGTGCGCGGACAGGCTACGAGCAGTACTTC
CDR3: CSARTGYEQYF
V: TRBV20-1
J: TRBJ2-7
size: NA
D: TRBD1

DNA: TGTGCCAGCAGCTTGTTCGGCTACGAGCAGTACTTC
CDR3: CASSLFGYEQYF
V: TRBV5-4
J: TRBJ2-7
size: NA
D: NA

DNA: TGTGCCAGCAGTCCGATTCTAGCGGGAGAGACCCAGTACTTC
CDR3: CASSPILAGETQYF
V: TRBV5-4
J: TRBJ2-5
size: NA
D: TRBD2

DNA: TGTGCCAGCAGCGCGGGGAGTATCCCAGATACGCAGTATTTT
CDR3: CASSAGSIPDTQYF
V: TRBV9
J: TRBJ2-3
size: NA
D: NA

DNA: TGTGCCAGCATCCGGGGGGGACACCAAGCTTTCTTT
CDR3: CASIRGGHQAFF
V: TRBV11-3
J: TRBJ1-1
size: NA
D: NA

DNA: TGCAGCGTTGAACGGGGATATGAGCAGTTCTTC
CDR3: CSVERGYEQFF
V: TRBV29-1
J: TRBJ2-1
size: once
D: NA

DNA: TGTGCCAGCAGTGAAGCTAGGGGCGGGAGGGGAACCGGGGAGCTGTTTTTT
CDR3: CASSEARGGRGTGELFF
V: TRBV6-1
J: TRBJ2-2
size: NA
D: TRBD2

DNA: TGTGCCAGCAGCTTGGCCGTAACTAGCGGGCCTACAGCCGGGGAGCTGTTTTTT
CDR3: CASSLAVTSGPTAGELFF
V: TRBV5-8
J: TRBJ2-2
size: once
D: TRBD2

DNA: TGTGCCAGCAGCCTAGAAAACCTCGGGACAGTAGACACTGAAGCTTTCTTT
CDR3: CASSLENLGTVDTEAFF
V: TRBV28
J: TRBJ1-1
size: once
D: TRBD1

DNA: TGCGCCAGTCTAGCGGGATGGGGGGATACGCAGTATTTT
CDR3: CASLAGWGDTQYF
V: TRBV10-1
J: TRBJ2-3
size: NA
D: TRBD2

DNA: TGTGCCAGCAGTTTAGGTTTGCCAGGGGAGGGCTACACCTTC
CDR3: CASSLGLPGEGYTF
V: TRBV27
J: TRBJ1-2
size: NA
D: NA

DNA: TGTGCCAGCAGCGATACGGGAGACTACGAGCAGTACTTC
CDR3: CASSDTGDYEQYF
V: TRBV9
J: TRBJ2-7
size: NA
D: NA

DNA: TGTGCCACCGGACTAGCGGGAGCTAATGAGCAGTTCTTC
CDR3: CATGLAGANEQFF
V: TRBV10-3
J: TRBJ2-1
size: NA
D: TRBD2

DNA: TGTGCCAGCAGCATCCGACTAGCGGGAGACAACGAGCAGTACTTC
CDR3: CASSIRLAGDNEQYF
V: TRBV11-2
J: TRBJ2-7
size: NA
D: TRBD2

DNA: TGTGCCAGCAGCCCGAGGACTGGAAACACCATATATTTT
CDR3: CASSPRTGNTIYF
V: TRBV7-3
J: TRBJ1-3
size: NA
D: NA

DNA: TGTGCCAGCAGAGGACAGAGGAACACTGAAGCTTTCTTT
CDR3: CASRGQRNTEAFF
V: TRBV6-6
J: TRBJ1-1
size: NA
D: NA

DNA: TGTGCCAGCAGTTTACGCCTCCGGGGTTACGAGCAGTACTTC
CDR3: CASSLRLRGYEQYF
V: TRBV28
J: TRBJ2-7
size: NA
D: NA

DNA: TGTGCCAGCAGCGGTTGGACAGGAGTGAACACTGAAGCTTTCTTT
CDR3: CASSGWTGVNTEAFF
V: TRBV9
J: TRBJ1-1
size: NA
D: TRBD1

DNA: TGTGCCAGTAACCAACAGGGTAGCAATCAGCCCCAGCATTTT
CDR3: CASNQQGSNQPQHF
V: TRBV19
J: TRBJ1-5
size: once
D: NA

DNA: TGTGCCAGCAGTACAGCTACCTACGAGCAGTACTTC
CDR3: CASSTATYEQYF
V: TRBV25-1
J: TRBJ2-7
size: once
D: NA

DNA: TGTGCCAGCAGCTTAGGGTTGACAGGGCGAAGCGAAAAACTGTTTTTT
CDR3: CASSLGLTGRSEKLFF
V: TRBV7-9
J: TRBJ1-4
size: NA
D: TRBD1

DNA: TGTGCCAGCAGCCTTAGCGGGAGTGAGACCCAGTACTTC
CDR3: CASSLSGSETQYF
V: TRBV5-4
J: TRBJ2-5
size: once
D: TRBD2

DNA: TGTGCCTCGGCGACTAGCAAAAATGAGCAGTTCTTC
CDR3: CASATSKNEQFF
V: TRBV10-3
J: TRBJ2-1
size: NA
D: TRBD2

DNA: TGTGCCAGTAGTCCCCGGGACAGGGACCATCCTGAAGCTTTCTTT
CDR3: CASSPRDRDHPEAFF
V: TRBV19
J: TRBJ1-1
size: once
D: TRBD1

DNA: TGTGCCAGTAGTATGGGGGACAGGATGAACACTGAAGCTTTCTTT
CDR3: CASSMGDRMNTEAFF
V: TRBV19
J: TRBJ1-1
size: medium-sized
D: TRBD1

DNA: TGTGCCAGCAGCGATCTAGCGGAAAACTACGAGCAGTACTTC
CDR3: CASSDLAENYEQYF
V: TRBV7-8
J: TRBJ2-7
size: NA
D: TRBD2

DNA: TGTGCCAGCAGCCGAGGGACAGGGGATGTAAGGGGCTACACCTTC
CDR3: CASSRGTGDVRGYTF
V: TRBV7-3
J: TRBJ1-2
size: NA
D: TRBD1

DNA: TGTGCCAGCAGCCCAACGGGACAGGCCTCCTACGAGCAGTACTTC
CDR3: CASSPTGQASYEQYF
V: TRBV9
J: TRBJ2-7
size: NA
D: TRBD1

DNA: TGTGCCAGCAGCCCGGCAGGTCTAGCGTACGAGCAGTACTTC
CDR3: CASSPAGLAYEQYF
V: TRBV11-2
J: TRBJ2-7
size: NA
D: NA

DNA: TGTGCCAGCAGCTTCGGGGCAGATACGCAGTATTTT
CDR3: CASSFGADTQYF
V: TRBV7-9
J: TRBJ2-3
size: NA
D: NA

DNA: TGTGCCAGCTCACCACGTCAAGGGAGAGAAGAAAAACTGTTTTTT
CDR3: CASSPRQGREEKLFF
V: TRBV18
J: TRBJ1-4
size: NA
D: NA

DNA: TGTGCCAGCAGCTTAGGGGGGATTCGACAGGATAGCAATCAGCCCCAGCATTTT
CDR3: CASSLGGIRQDSNQPQHF
V: TRBV7-9
J: TRBJ1-5
size: NA
D: NA

DNA: TGTGCCAGCAGCTTAGGGGAGGTCCGGTACAATGAGCAGTTCTTC
CDR3: CASSLGEVRYNEQFF
V: TRBV7-9
J: TRBJ2-1
size: once
D: NA

DNA: TGTGCCAGCAGCTTATTCTTAGCGGGAGAGGACGGGGAGCTGTTTTTT
CDR3: CASSLFLAGEDGELFF
V: TRBV7-2
J: TRBJ2-2
size: NA
D: TRBD2

DNA: TGTGCCAGCAGTCCCAGGACAGGGGCGAACTATGGCTACACCTTC
CDR3: CASSPRTGANYGYTF
V: TRBV27
J: TRBJ1-2
size: NA
D: TRBD1

DNA: TGTGCCAGTAGTACCCACAGGGTGGTAGGTGAAGCTTTCTTT
CDR3: CASSTHRVVGEAFF
V: TRBV19
J: TRBJ1-1
size: NA
D: NA

DNA: TGCGCCAGCAGTGAGTCGAGCTTTGGTTCAGGAGGAAACGAGCAGTACTTC
CDR3: CASSESSFGSGGNEQYF
V: TRBV10-1
J: TRBJ2-7
size: few
D: NA

DNA: TGTGCCAGCAGCTTAGGTTTCAGGTCAGGGGATGGACAGCCCCAGCATTTT
CDR3: CASSLGFRSGDGQPQHF
V: TRBV7-2
J: TRBJ1-5
size: NA
D: NA

DNA: TGTGCCAGCAGCTTAGCGGGGGACATCTATGGCTACACCTTC
CDR3: CASSLAGDIYGYTF
V: TRBV7-9
J: TRBJ1-2
size: NA
D: NA